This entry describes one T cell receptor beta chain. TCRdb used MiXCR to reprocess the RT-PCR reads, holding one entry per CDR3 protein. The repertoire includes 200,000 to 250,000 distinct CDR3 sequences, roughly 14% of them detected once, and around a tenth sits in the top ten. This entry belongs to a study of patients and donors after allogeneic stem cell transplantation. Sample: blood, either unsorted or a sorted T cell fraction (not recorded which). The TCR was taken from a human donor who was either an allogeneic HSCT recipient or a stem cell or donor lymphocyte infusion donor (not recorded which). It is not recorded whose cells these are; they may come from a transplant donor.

In DNA form, the CDR3 reads TGTGCCAGCTCACCAGATCTAAGTGTTTATGGCTACACCTTC. This gives the protein CASSPDLSVYGYTF. The J gene is TRBJ1-2, the V gene TRBV18; D gene ambiguous. Trimming shortened V by 2 bases and J by 5 bases, and 12 bases separated the two germline ends. The length of the CDR3 is 14 residues. Germline V CDR1 and CDR2: KGHSH, LQKENI.